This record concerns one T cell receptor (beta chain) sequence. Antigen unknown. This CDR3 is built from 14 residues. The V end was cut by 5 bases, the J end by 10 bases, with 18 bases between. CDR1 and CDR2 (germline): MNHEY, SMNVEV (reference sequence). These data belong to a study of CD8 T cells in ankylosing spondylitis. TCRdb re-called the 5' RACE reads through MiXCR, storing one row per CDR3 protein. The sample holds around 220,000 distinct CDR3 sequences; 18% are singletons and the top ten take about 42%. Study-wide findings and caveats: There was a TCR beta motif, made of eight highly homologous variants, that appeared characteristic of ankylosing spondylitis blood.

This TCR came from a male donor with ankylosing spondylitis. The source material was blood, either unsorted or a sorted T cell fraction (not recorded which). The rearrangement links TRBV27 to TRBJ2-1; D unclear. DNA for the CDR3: TGTGCCAGCAGTACTTACGGGTCCAGGTACGAGCAGTTCTTC. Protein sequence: CASSTYGSRYEQFF.